This TCR beta chain was profiled in a study of early T cells in non-severe SARS-CoV-2 infection. Study details: Sequenced material consisted of bulk RNA (from unsorted whole blood), and chains were unpaired.

This clonotype came up a few times. The target antigen is unknown. Overall study results and limits: VDJdb-based annotation leaned toward anti-spike CD8 responses and missed private and CD4 specificities.

Trimming removed 2 bases from V and 5 bases from J; junction bases left unmatched: 12. CDR1 is SGHTA and CDR2 is FQGTGA in the germline V gene. The CDR3 is 18 residues long. Individual cDNA molecules were tagged with unique molecular identifiers. One entry per CDR3 protein, called by TCRdb with MiXCR from the 5' RACE reads. The sample carries approximately 70,000 distinct CDR3 sequences, over 9% recorded once. The chain joins TRBV7-3 to TRBJ2-1, with TRBD2 matching over 10 bases. The clonotype was recovered from an adult who was a healthcare worker with PCR-confirmed SARS-CoV-2 infection or an uninfected control (not recorded which). The sample was whole blood, taken at baseline. The CDR3 loop reads CASSLYPAGGLRDNEQFF. The CDR3 DNA reads as TGTGCCAGCAGCTTATACCCAGCGGGGGGGCTAAGGGACAATGAGCAGTTCTTC.